The 9 T cell receptor beta chains below come from one sample, sequenced in a study of shared clonotypes between healthy human individuals. Repertoires were generated with immunoSEQ multiplex PCR, while TCRdb's copy carries only in-frame clones and drops some. Among about a million clones listed, 70% to 85% were seen once. What was sequenced was memory CD4+ T cells from PBMCs. Subset denoted: CD45RA-negative fraction. The receptors originated from a man aged 18 to 29 in good health. Some clones in this sample may be carry-over from other donors' samples.

The V and J genes are TRBV2 and TRBJ2-2, with D possibly matching TRBD1 (6 bases). V was cut by 8 bases and J by 0 bases, with 10 bases left in between. In germline, CDR1 is SNHLY, CDR2 FYNNEI. This CDR3 region has 14 residues. CDR3 coding DNA: TGTGCCAGCTACAGGGAATCGAACACCGGGGAGCTGTTTTTT. Amino acids: CASYRESNTGELFF.

About this clone itself: Other DNA sequences from this sample encode an identical CDR3 as well. This sequence joins TRBV5-4 and TRBJ2-7, with a possible D match to TRBD1 (6 bases). The length of the CDR3 is 15 residues. Per the germline V gene, CDR1 is SGHNT and CDR2 is YYREEE (reference sequence). V lost 4 bases and J lost 0, with 14 bases in between. The CDR3 reads CASSLAGASSYEQYF. The CDR3 DNA is TGTGCCAGCAGCCTCGCAGGGGCCAGCTCCTACGAGCAGTACTTC.

The rearrangement uses TRBV5-1 and TRBJ2-7; the match to TRBD2 covers 10 bases. The length of the CDR3 is 14 residues. Germline trimming cut 4 bases from V and 2 bases from J; bases unmatched to any gene: 3. Germline assignment: CDR1 SGHRS and CDR2 YFSETQ. The CDR3, as DNA: TGCGCCAGCAGCCCTAGCGGGAGAACCTACGAGCAGTACTTC. As protein: CASSPSGRTYEQYF.

The rearrangement links TRBV6-1 to TRBJ2-5; the D is unclear. V was cut by 1 base and J by 6 bases, with 9 bases left in between. Per the germline V gene, CDR1 is MNHNS and CDR2 is SASEGT. The length of the CDR3 is 13 residues. The CDR3 region is CASSEERRKTQYF. The CDR3 DNA reads as TGTGCCAGCAGTGAAGAACGGCGTAAGACCCAGTACTTC.

The chain has TRBV7-8 and TRBJ1-2; 8 bases line up with TRBD1. The V gene end was trimmed by 5 bases and the J gene end by 4 bases; junction bases not matched to a gene: 3. Germline V gene sequence: CDR1 SGHVS, CDR2 FQNEAQ. The CDR3 has 13 amino acids. The CDR3 sequence: CASSTDRVYGYTF. CDR3 nucleotide sequence: TGTGCCAGCAGCACGGACAGGGTCTATGGCTACACCTTC.

The V gene is TRBV2, the J gene TRBJ2-5, with 10 bases matching TRBD1. Germline CDR1 SNHLY, CDR2 FYNNEI. The CDR3 has 14 residues. With 7 bases clipped from V and 1 base from J, the junction kept 3 bases outside the gene matches. CDR3 loop: CASNRQGAQETQYF. The CDR3 DNA reads TGTGCCAGCAATAGACAGGGGGCCCAAGAGACCCAGTACTTC.

CDR3 in amino acids: CASSLGDRLGYGYTF. In nucleotides, the CDR3 is TGTGCCAGCAGTTTAGGGGACAGGCTCGGCTATGGCTACACCTTC. The V gene is TRBV27, the J gene TRBJ1-2, with 8 bases aligning to TRBD1. This CDR3 comprises 15 residues. V gave up 2 bases and J gave up 4 bases; unmatched junction bases: 6. The germline V gene has CDR1 MNHEY and CDR2 SMNVEV (reference sequence).

About this clone: Compared with germline, one end of the junction differs, possibly owing to a read error. This chain uses TRBV5-1 with TRBJ2-5; D uncertain. CDR3 size: 14 residues. Germline loops: CDR1 SGHRS, CDR2 YFSETQ. The CDR3 reads CASSFLSNQDTQYF. The CDR3 DNA sequence: TGCGCCAGCAGCTTTCTTTCCAACCAAGATACCCAGTACTTC. Looking up the rest from reference TRBV5-1 and TRBJ2-5 gives the full variable domain: KAGVTQTPRYLIKTRGQQVTLSCSPISGHRSVSWYQQTPGQGLQFLFEYFSETQRNKGNFPGRFSGRQFSNSRSEMNVSTLELGDSALYLCASSFLSNQDTQYFGPGTRLLVL.

V is TRBV11-1 and J is TRBJ2-7; 9 bases are a match to TRBD2. The V and J ends lost 3 bases and 6 bases, in that order; junction bases with no gene match: 9. CDR1 is SGHAT, CDR2 FQDESV, per germline (reference sequence). The length of the CDR3 is 15 residues. The CDR3 DNA follows: TGTGCCAGCAGCTTCTCCGGGACTAGCATGTCCGAGCAGTACTTC. Encoded protein: CASSFSGTSMSEQYF.